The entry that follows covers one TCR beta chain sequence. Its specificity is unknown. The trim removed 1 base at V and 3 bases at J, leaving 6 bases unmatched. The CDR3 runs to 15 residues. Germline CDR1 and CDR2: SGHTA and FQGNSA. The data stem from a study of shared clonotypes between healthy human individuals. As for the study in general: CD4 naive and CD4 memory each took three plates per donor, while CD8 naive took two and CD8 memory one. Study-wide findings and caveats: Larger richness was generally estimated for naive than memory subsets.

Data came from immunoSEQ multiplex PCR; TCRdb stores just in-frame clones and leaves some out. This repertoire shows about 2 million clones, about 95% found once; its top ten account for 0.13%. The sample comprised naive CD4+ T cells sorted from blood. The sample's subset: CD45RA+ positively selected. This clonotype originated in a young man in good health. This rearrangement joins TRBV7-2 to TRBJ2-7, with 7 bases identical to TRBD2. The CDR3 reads CASSLGAAGVYEQYF. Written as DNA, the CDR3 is TGTGCCAGCAGCTTAGGTGCCGCGGGGGTCTACGAGCAGTACTTC. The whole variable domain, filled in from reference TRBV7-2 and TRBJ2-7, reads GAGVSQSPSNKVTEKGKDVELRCDPISGHTALYWYRQSLGQGLEFLIYFQGNSAPDKSGLPSDRFSAERTGGSVSTLTIQRTQQEDSAVYLCASSLGAAGVYEQYFGPGTRLTVT.